The 7 T cell receptor beta chains reported below all come from one sample, sequenced in a study of T-cell reconstitution after alpha-beta-depleted transplantation in children. Unique molecular identifiers were incorporated when the TCRbeta library was constructed. TCRdb passed the PCR reads through MiXCR, listing each CDR3 protein once. The table has some 150,000 distinct CDR3 sequences, 8% to 10% seen once. Sequencing used PBMCs, mostly from graft donor cells, obtained 180 days after TCRalphabeta/CD19-depleted stem cell transplant. The receptor source for this set is a female patient aged 2 to 10 who had a stem cell transplant for congenital amegakaryocytic thrombocytopenia, so the T cells may come from the graft donor.

This clonotype was observed at least ten times. V is TRBV5-1 and J is TRBJ2-7; either TRBD1 or TRBD2 may fit D (7 bases each). V dropped 7 bases and J dropped 5 bases, with 16 bases sitting between them. This CDR3 is built from 13 residues. Per germline, CDR1 SGHRS and CDR2 YFSETQ. The CDR3 is CASRKQGRDEQYF. The CDR3 DNA follows: TGCGCCAGCCGTAAACAGGGGAGGGACGAGCAGTACTTC.

This clonotype was counted ten times or more. The germline gene is not matched at one end of the junction; a read error may be the cause. V gene TRBV24-1 combines with J gene TRBJ2-5; D might be TRBD2 (5 bases). CDR3 length: 18 residues. In germline, CDR1 is KGHDR, CDR2 SFDVKD. CDR3 sequence: CATSDQRRGRVDQETQYF. The CDR3 DNA reads as TGTGCCACCAGTGATCAGAGGCGAGGGCGCGTTGACCAGGAGACCCAGTACTTC.

The table lists this clonotype with many counts. The rearrangement links TRBV5-1 to TRBJ1-2; 7 bases line up with TRBD1. V shed 1 base and J 0 bases; nucleotides not matched to a gene: 6. The CDR3 sequence is 16 residues long. Germline assignment: CDR1 SGHRS and CDR2 YFSETQ. This chain's CDR3 is CASSLRDSRANYGYTF. CDR3 in DNA: TGCGCCAGCAGCTTGCGGGACAGCCGAGCTAACTATGGCTACACCTTC.

This clonotype was detected many times. The V and J genes are TRBV29-1 and TRBJ2-5; 10 bases match TRBD2. The germline CDR1 and CDR2 sequences are SQVTM and ANQGSEA. V lost 2 bases and J lost 5; bases outside the gene matches: 8. The CDR3 is 15 amino acids. CDR3 residues: CSVERTSGEWETQYF. For the CDR3, the DNA is TGCAGCGTTGAACGTACTAGCGGGGAATGGGAGACCCAGTACTTC. The whole variable domain, remainder taken from reference TRBV29-1 and TRBJ2-5, is SAVISQKPSRDICQRGTSLTIQCQVDSQVTMMFWYRQQPGQSLTLIATANQGSEATYESGFVIDKFPISRPNLTFSTLTVSNMSPEDSSIYLCSVERTSGEWETQYFGPGTRLLVL.

Comments on this clonotype: This clone may be a read error of a much larger clone one base away. This chain joins TRBV20-1 and TRBJ2-3; D ambiguous. The CDR3 has 13 amino acids. The germline V gene has CDR1 DFQATT and CDR2 SNEGSKA (reference sequence). Trimming removed 6 bases from V and 1 base from J, with 11 bases in between. CDR3 protein: CSARQIRTDTQYF. The CDR3 nucleotides are TGCAGTGCAAGGCAGATACGCACAGATACGCAGTATTTT.

There are many counts of this clonotype. The rearrangement joins TRBV28 to TRBJ2-5, with 8 bases lining up with TRBD1. The CDR3 is 19 residues long. Losses at the gene ends were 10 bases for V and 5 bases for J; bases not matched to a gene: 27. From germline, CDR1 is MDHEN and CDR2 SYDVKM. The CDR3 spells CATQAPWTGRKVFRETQYF. CDR3 bases: TGTGCCACCCAGGCCCCTTGGACAGGGAGGAAAGTCTTCAGGGAGACCCAGTACTTC.

This clonotype was picked up many times. This sequence joins TRBV20-1 and TRBJ2-2; the D is unclear. Trimming cost V 4 bases and J 2 bases, with 8 bases left between them. Germline V lookup: CDR1 DFQATT, CDR2 SNEGSKA (reference sequence). This CDR3 spans 13 amino acids. CDR3 nucleotide sequence: TGCAGTGCTATGCAACCAAACACCGGGGAGCTGTTTTTT. Its translation is CSAMQPNTGELFF.